Detailed here is one T cell receptor (beta chain). Original analysis: Amplification of reference gene primers provided the estimated nucleated cell counts. Clones were read by immunoSEQ multiplex PCR, and TCRdb kept only the in-frame ones, dropping some. V, J and clone size were drawn from that table, and D and trimming were deduced from the DNA. The repertoire holds approximately 200,000 clones, about 90% seen once, with about 1.9% in the top ten. This sample is part of a study of blood T cell repertoires in COVID-19. Overall study: T cells, B-cell-depleted T cells, or PBMCs provided the cDNA or gDNA that served as material.

With 4 bases removed from V and 4 bases from J, the gap between germline ends came to 17 bases. Germline lookup yields CDR1 SGHNT and CDR2 YYREEE (reference sequence). CDR3 size: 15 residues. The sequenced sample consisted of peripheral blood. The rearrangement uses TRBV5-4 and TRBJ1-1; perhaps TRBD1 as D (6 bases). The source of this sequence is a man between 35 and 55 years old with active or convalescent COVID-19. The CDR3 DNA sequence: TGTGCCAGCAGCCCGGCGGGGGGAGGGGGCACTGAAGCTTTCTTT. Residues: CASSPAGGGGTEAFF.